The 15 T cell receptor beta chains below were found in one sample sequenced in a study of shared clonotypes between healthy human individuals. Clones were read by immunoSEQ multiplex PCR, and TCRdb kept only the in-frame ones, dropping some. The data show around 700,000 clones, 92% seen once. In the naive CD8 group, cells lacked CD45RO and were positively selected for CCR7, so terminally differentiated effector memory CD45RA+ cells were left out. Material for sequencing was naive CD8+ T cells sorted from blood. The source of these receptors is a man aged 30 to 39 in good health.

This clone appeared once. V gene TRBV29-1 combines with J gene TRBJ2-7; 9 nucleotides align to TRBD2. This CDR3 is built from 17 residues. Germline assignment: CDR1 SQVTM and CDR2 ANQGSEA. J lost 4 bases, V lost 2 bases, and 15 bases had no gene match. The CDR3 bases are TGCAGCGTTGAATCCGCCCTCGAGACTAGCGGAGTTTACGAGCAGTACTTC. This encodes CSVESALETSGVYEQYF.

V and J are TRBV2 and TRBJ1-4; 7 nucleotides match TRBD1. The CDR3 has 14 residues. CDR1 is SNHLY, CDR2 FYNNEI, per germline. With 5 bases clipped from V and 8 bases from J, the junction kept 8 bases outside the gene matches. CDR3 region: CASSPRGRREKLFF. The CDR3 DNA follows: TGTGCCAGCAGTCCGAGGGGGCGTCGGGAAAAACTGTTTTTT.

This clone was counted only a few times. The genes are TRBV2 and TRBJ2-3; D unclear. CDR1 is SNHLY, CDR2 FYNNEI, per germline. Trimming pared 6 bases from V and 3 bases from J, leaving 7 bases between. CDR3 length: 12 amino acids. CDR3 in DNA: TGTGCCAGCAGGTACGGGACAGATACGCAGTATTTT. It specifies CASRYGTDTQYF.

In this sample, this clone turned up once. CDR3 loop: CASSLDGRSYEQYF. As DNA, the CDR3 is TGTGCCAGCAGTTTAGACGGGAGGTCCTACGAGCAGTACTTC. V usage is TRBV28 and J usage is TRBJ2-7, with 7 bases lining up with TRBD2. The V and J ends lost 2 bases and 1 base, in that order; junction bases with no gene match: 2. The CDR3 runs 14 residues. Germline V gives CDR1 MDHEN, CDR2 SYDVKM.

In this sample, this clone turned up once. The chain couples TRBV28 to TRBJ2-7, with unresolved D. This CDR3 is built from 14 residues. Germline values: CDR1 MDHEN, CDR2 SYDVKM. Deletions cut 2 bases from V and 5 bases from J, with 13 bases between. The CDR3 DNA is TGTGCCAGCAGTTTAACCGGTTTCGCGGACGAGCAGTACTTC. Amino acid sequence: CASSLTGFADEQYF.

The chain links TRBV29-1 to TRBJ2-1, with D perhaps given as TRBD1 or TRBD2 (5 bases each). V lost 4 bases to trimming and J lost 4 bases, with 17 bases between them. The CDR3 length is 15 residues. Looked up from germline, CDR1 is SQVTM and CDR2 is ANQGSEA. CDR3 loop: CSVVGAGTLYNEQFF. CDR3 sequence (DNA): TGCAGCGTTGTTGGGGCCGGGACCCTGTACAATGAGCAGTTCTTC.

The V call is TRBV7-8, the J call TRBJ2-1, with 10 bases lining up with TRBD1. Germline loops: CDR1 SGHVS, CDR2 FQNEAQ. With 6 bases clipped from V and 0 bases from J, the junction kept 5 bases outside the gene matches. The CDR3 runs 16 residues. In DNA, the CDR3 is TGTGCCAGCAGACGCCGGACAGGGGGCTCCTACAATGAGCAGTTCTTC. As protein: CASRRRTGGSYNEQFF.

The J gene is TRBJ2-3, the V gene TRBV27; D is perhaps TRBD1 or TRBD2 (5 bases each). V lost 8 bases to trimming and J lost 0 bases, with 15 bases between them. This CDR3 is built from 15 residues. Germline V CDR1 and CDR2: MNHEY, SMNVEV (reference sequence). The CDR3 is CASPPRGPSTDTQYF. The CDR3, as DNA: TGTGCCAGCCCCCCGAGGGGACCGAGCACAGATACGCAGTATTTT.

CDR3 sequence reads: CASSHRQGDRGELFF. The CDR3 DNA reads as TGTGCCAGCAGCCACAGACAGGGAGATCGCGGGGAGCTGTTTTTT. This chain links TRBV25-1 with TRBJ2-2; 7 nucleotides align to TRBD1. Germline values: CDR1 MGHDK, CDR2 SYGVNS. The CDR3 length is 15 residues. Losses at the gene ends were 6 bases for V and 7 bases for J; bases not matched to a gene: 11.

CDR3: CSVVQGSTDTQYF. The CDR3 DNA reads TGCAGCGTTGTTCAGGGTAGCACAGATACGCAGTATTTT. The chain is built from TRBV29-1 and TRBJ2-3; D might be TRBD1 (5 bases). The germline V gene has CDR1 SQVTM and CDR2 ANQGSEA. The CDR3 covers 13 residues. V was shortened by 4 bases and J by 0 bases, with 8 bases between the two germline ends.

The chain combines TRBV28 with TRBJ2-1; 7 positions match TRBD2. The CDR3 has 15 residues. Germline assignment: CDR1 MDHEN and CDR2 SYDVKM. V was clipped by 3 bases and J by 2 bases; unmatched bases: 4. Written as DNA, the CDR3 is TGTGCCAGCAGTTTGGGAGGGCTAACCTACAATGAGCAGTTCTTC. Translated: CASSLGGLTYNEQFF.

The chain carries TRBV5-8 and TRBJ2-1; the match to TRBD2 covers 8 bases. V dropped 1 base and J dropped 7; count of bases not matched to a gene: 7. CDR1 is SGHTS and CDR2 is YDEGEE in the germline V gene. CDR3 size: 15 residues. The CDR3 loop is CASSLIQRELNEQFF. DNA of the CDR3: TGTGCCAGCAGCTTGATACAGCGGGAGTTGAATGAGCAGTTCTTC.

The chain employs TRBV4-1 and TRBJ2-5; TRBD2 aligns across 9 bases. The V and J ends lost 1 base and 1 base, in that order; junction bases with no gene match: 4. Germline CDR1 MGHRA, CDR2 YSYEKL. CDR3 length: 16 residues. CDR3 in amino acids: CASSQAPAGGQETQYF. CDR3 sequence (DNA): TGCGCCAGCAGCCAAGCCCCAGCGGGAGGCCAAGAGACCCAGTACTTC.

The CDR3 region has the DNA TGCAGCGTTGCCGGGGGAAGGGACTTGAACACTGAAGCTTTCTTT. It translates to CSVAGGRDLNTEAFF. The chain has TRBV29-1 and TRBJ1-1; D possibly corresponds to TRBD1 (5 bases). V lost 4 bases, J lost 0 bases, and 15 bases lay in between. This CDR3 has 15 residues. Germline assignment: CDR1 SQVTM and CDR2 ANQGSEA.

The chain carries TRBV27 and TRBJ2-3; 9 bases match TRBD1. V lost 3 bases, J lost 0 bases, and 1 base stayed unmatched. The CDR3 length is 15 residues. The germline V gene encodes CDR1 MNHEY and CDR2 SMNVEV (reference sequence). Written as DNA, the CDR3 is TGTGCCAGCAGTTTTGGGACAGGGAGCACAGATACGCAGTATTTT. This translates into CASSFGTGSTDTQYF.